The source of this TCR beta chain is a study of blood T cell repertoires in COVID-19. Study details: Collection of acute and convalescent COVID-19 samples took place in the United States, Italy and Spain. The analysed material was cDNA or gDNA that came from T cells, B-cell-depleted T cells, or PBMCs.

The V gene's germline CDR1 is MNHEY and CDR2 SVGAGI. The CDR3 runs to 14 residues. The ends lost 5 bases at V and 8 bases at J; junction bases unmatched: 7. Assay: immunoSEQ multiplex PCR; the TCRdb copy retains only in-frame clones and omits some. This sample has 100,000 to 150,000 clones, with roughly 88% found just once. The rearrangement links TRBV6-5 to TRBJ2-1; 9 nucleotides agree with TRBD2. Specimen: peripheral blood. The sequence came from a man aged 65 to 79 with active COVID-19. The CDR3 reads CASSPPGLADEQFF. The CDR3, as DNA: TGTGCCAGCAGTCCGCCGGGACTAGCAGATGAGCAGTTCTTC.